A single sample gave rise to the 6 T cell receptor beta chains below, sequenced in a study of cytomegalovirus exposure and HLA in healthy donors. Sequencing used immunoSEQ multiplex PCR; TCRdb keeps in-frame clones, though not all of them. The table lists around 140,000 clones, about 91% of them singletons. The sequenced sample was PBMCs. The receptors stem from a man between 18 and 29 years old in good health and CMV-seropositive.

The genes are TRBV18 and TRBJ2-5; D is undetermined. Germline assignment: CDR1 KGHSH and CDR2 LQKENI. There are 12 residues in the CDR3. V dropped 2 bases and J dropped 4 bases, with 5 bases sitting between them. CDR3 nucleotide sequence: TGTGCCAGCTCACCAGAGAGAGAGACCCAGTACTTC. Translating gives CASSPERETQYF.

This chain uses TRBV5-1 with TRBJ2-1; 10 bases fit TRBD2. Trimming cost V 4 bases and J 0 bases; bases outside gene matches: 4. This CDR3 spans 16 amino acids. Germline loops: CDR1 SGHRS, CDR2 YFSETQ. CDR3 loop: CASSAASGSSYNEQFF. CDR3 DNA sequence: TGCGCCAGCAGCGCGGCTAGCGGGAGCTCCTACAATGAGCAGTTCTTC.

This clone was found a few times. The chain combines TRBV19 with TRBJ1-5, with a tentative D call TRBD1 (5 bases). The germline gives CDR1 LNHDA, CDR2 SQIVND (reference sequence). Trimming took off 6 bases at V and 4 bases at J, with 16 bases between the two ends. The CDR3 is 15 residues long. The CDR3 reads CASSPGLSKNQPQHF. The CDR3, as DNA: TGTGCCAGTAGCCCGGGACTCTCAAAGAATCAGCCCCAGCATTTT.

As to this clone: This CDR3 is also generated by other DNA sequences in the sample. The chain couples TRBV18 to TRBJ1-1; the D gene is possibly TRBD1 (5 bases). Germline CDR1 and CDR2: KGHSH and LQKENI. The CDR3 runs 13 residues. V dropped 1 base and J dropped 3 bases, with 6 bases sitting between them. The CDR3 is CASSPLGDTEAFF. In DNA form, the CDR3 reads TGTGCCAGCTCACCACTAGGGGACACTGAAGCTTTCTTT.

This chain links TRBV7-2 with TRBJ2-5; TRBD2 aligns across 7 bases. This CDR3 is built from 13 residues. J lost 7 bases, V lost 2 bases, and 4 bases had no gene match. The germline V gene encodes CDR1 SGHTA and CDR2 FQGNSA. The CDR3 sequence is CASSLKGRGTQYF. CDR3 bases: TGTGCCAGCAGCTTAAAGGGGAGGGGGACCCAGTACTTC.

This rearrangement joins TRBV6-5 to TRBJ1-2; 8 bases fit TRBD1. This CDR3 spans 13 amino acids. Germline V gene sequence: CDR1 MNHEY, CDR2 SVGAGI. Trimming removed 5 bases from V and 8 bases from J; junction bases left unmatched: 7. CDR3 sequence (DNA): TGTGCCAGCAGTCTTTCAGGACAGGGAGGCTACACCTTC. It is translated as CASSLSGQGGYTF.